The next 28 T cell receptor beta chains were all read from a single sample in a study of T cell responses to AZD1222 COVID-19 vaccine. Only in-frame clones appear in the TCRdb table, and some are missing; sequencing was by immunoSEQ multiplex PCR. The sample yields about 130,000 clones, 88% seen once. This material consisted of peripheral blood, taken on day 0 of MenACWY control vaccination. These receptors were obtained from an adult in good health.

V is TRBV6-6 and J is TRBJ1-3, with D maybe TRBD1 (6 bases). The CDR3 contains 15 residues. The germline V gene has CDR1 MNHNY and CDR2 SVGAGI (reference sequence). Trimming removed 8 bases from V and 3 bases from J, with 17 bases in between. The CDR3 region has the DNA TGTGCCAGCGGCAGAGGGACAAACCTTGGAAACACCATATATTTT. Translated, it gives CASGRGTNLGNTIYF.

The CDR3 here is CASSPGQGLSYQPQHF. The CDR3 DNA sequence: TGTGCCAGCAGTCCAGGGCAGGGACTTTCGTATCAGCCCCAGCATTTT. The rearrangement links TRBV28 to TRBJ1-5, with a weak D call TRBD1 (5 bases). CDR1 is MDHEN, CDR2 SYDVKM, per germline. With 5 bases removed from V and 5 bases from J, the gap between germline ends came to 19 bases. The CDR3 loop spans 16 amino acids.

The rearrangement uses TRBV10-3 and TRBJ1-1; D not resolved. V was trimmed by 2 bases and J by 12 bases, leaving 13 bases between them. Germline loops: CDR1 ENHRY, CDR2 SYGVKD. There are 12 residues in the CDR3. DNA of the CDR3: TGTGCCATCAGTGAGAACCTGGGGATGACTTTCTTT. It encodes CAISENLGMTFF.

This rearrangement joins TRBV6-1 to TRBJ2-7; the match to TRBD1 covers 8 bases. Germline-derived CDR1 and CDR2 are MNHNS and SASEGT. Trimming took 2 bases from V and 0 from J; bases not matched to a gene: 0. The CDR3 is 14 residues long. As DNA, the CDR3 is TGTGCCAGCAGTGAACAGGGGGCCTCCTACGAGCAGTACTTC. Residues: CASSEQGASYEQYF.

The V gene is TRBV11-3, the J gene TRBJ1-3; 10 positions agree with TRBD1. There are 18 residues in the CDR3. Germline V gives CDR1 SGHNT, CDR2 YENEEA. V trimming: 7 bases; J trimming: 4 bases; junction bases outside the gene matches: 16. The DNA of the CDR3 is TGTGCCAGCACTTGCGGGACAGGGGATCCAGGCCTGGGAAACACCATATATTTT. This encodes CASTCGTGDPGLGNTIYF.

This chain uses TRBV19 with TRBJ1-2; D ambiguous. Germline CDR1 reads LNHDA; CDR2 reads SQIVND (reference sequence). V was pared by 0 bases and J by 6 bases, with 14 bases between. CDR3 length: 15 amino acids. CDR3 protein: CASSIDLLPKNGYTF. In nucleotides, the CDR3 is TGTGCCAGTAGTATAGATCTTCTACCGAAAAATGGCTACACCTTC.

J is TRBJ1-4 and V is TRBV5-1; 7 nucleotides align to TRBD1. The CDR3 covers 15 residues. CDR1 is SGHRS, CDR2 YFSETQ, per germline. V lost 2 bases, J lost 3 bases, and 4 bases stayed unmatched. CDR3 nucleotide sequence: TGCGCCAGCAGCTTTTTGGGACAGTCTAATGAAAAACTGTTTTTT. Amino acid sequence: CASSFLGQSNEKLFF.

The rearrangement links TRBV6-1 to TRBJ1-6; D may be TRBD1 (5 bases). The CDR3 is 16 amino acids. Germline-derived CDR1 and CDR2 are MNHNS and SASEGT. Trimming left V 1 base short and J 5 bases short, with 12 bases between. CDR3 coding DNA: TGTGCCAGCAGTGAAGTAGGGACGGTAGATAATTCACCCCTCCACTTT. Translated: CASSEVGTVDNSPLHF.

The chain employs TRBV11-2 and TRBJ2-7; D gene uncertain. Gene TRBJ2-5 matches the end of the DNA better, so the J call may be wrong. The CDR3 loop spans 14 amino acids. Germline CDR1 reads SGHAT; CDR2 reads FQNNGV. CDR3 amino acids: CASSSRPERTTQYF. The CDR3 nucleotides are TGTGCCAGCAGCTCCAGACCGGAGCGCACGACCCAGTACTTC.

The genes are TRBV4-1 and TRBJ2-4; TRBD2 agrees at 10 bases. The germline CDR1 and CDR2 sequences are MGHRA and YSYEKL. Trimming took 4 bases from V and 0 from J; bases not matched to a gene: 6. The CDR3 runs to 17 residues. CDR3 residues: CASSPERGGGAKNIQYF. CDR3 DNA: TGCGCCAGCAGCCCCGAGCGGGGGGGAGGAGCCAAAAACATTCAGTACTTC.

The chain is built from TRBV5-1 and TRBJ2-1, with TRBD2 identical over 8 bases. CDR1 is SGHRS and CDR2 is YFSETQ in the germline V gene. V was clipped by 0 bases and J by 8 bases; unmatched bases: 13. CDR3 length: 17 amino acids. In DNA, the CDR3 is TGCGCCAGCAGCTTGGCCGGGGCGGGAGGCCGAGGGGATGAGCAGTTCTTC. Its translation is CASSLAGAGGRGDEQFF.

V and J are TRBV7-9 and TRBJ2-2; D is possibly TRBD1 (5 bases). From germline, CDR1 is SEHNR and CDR2 FQNEAQ (reference sequence). This CDR3 spans 16 amino acids. V lost 0 bases and J lost 4, with 12 bases in between. The CDR3 DNA is TGTGCCAGCAGCTTAGCGCTAGGGGCCCCCACCGGGGAGCTGTTTTTT. This codes for CASSLALGAPTGELFF.

The V gene is TRBV6-5, the J gene TRBJ2-7; TRBD1 or TRBD2 may be the D gene (6 bases each). The V and J ends lost 8 bases and 0 bases respectively, with 17 bases between them. The CDR3 runs 15 residues. From germline, CDR1 is MNHEY and CDR2 SVGAGI. The CDR3 nucleotides read TGTGCCAGCCGACGCGGGGACACGACCTCCTACGAGCAGTACTTC. The encoded protein is CASRRGDTTSYEQYF.

This chain joins TRBV3-1 (or the pseudogene TRBV3-2) and TRBJ2-6; no clear D gene. Looked up from germline, CDR1 is LGHDT and CDR2 is YNNKEL (reference sequence). The CDR3 runs to 14 residues. V was clipped by 3 bases and J by 1 base, with 4 bases between them. The CDR3 bases are TGTGCCAGCAGCCAGGTTTCTGGGGCCAACGTCCTGACTTTC. It is translated as CASSQVSGANVLTF.

The V and J genes are TRBV3-1 (or the pseudogene TRBV3-2) and TRBJ1-2; D is uncertain. The V end lost 1 base, the J end lost 4 bases, and 4 bases lay between the germline ends. The CDR3 contains 12 residues. Germline V gene data show CDR1 as LGHDT and CDR2 as YNNKEL (reference sequence). The DNA for the CDR3 is TGTGCCAGCAGCCAAGTTACCTATGGCTACACCTTC. Amino acid sequence: CASSQVTYGYTF.

A few counts support this clone. The genes are TRBV19 and TRBJ1-5, with unresolved D. There are 14 residues in the CDR3. V lost 3 bases, J lost 1 base, and 7 bases lay in between. From germline, CDR1 is LNHDA and CDR2 SQIVND (reference sequence). Here the CDR3 reads CASSIGRSNQPQHF. In nucleotides, the CDR3 is TGTGCCAGTAGTATTGGGCGGAGCAATCAGCCCCAGCATTTT. Combining the CDR3 with reference TRBV19 and TRBJ1-5 gives the whole variable domain DGGITQSPKYLFRKEGQNVTLSCEQNLNHDAMYWYRQDPGQGLRLIYYSQIVNDFQKGDIAEGYSVSREKKESFPLTVTSAQKNPTAFYLCASSIGRSNQPQHFGDGTRLSIL.

The V and J genes are TRBV4-2 and TRBJ1-5, with 7 bases fitting TRBD1. V lost 3 bases to trimming and J lost 7 bases; unmatched junction nucleotides: 9. Per the germline V gene, CDR1 is LGHNA and CDR2 is YNFKEQ. The CDR3 is 15 amino acids. The CDR3 nucleotides are TGTGCCAGCAGCCAGGATACAGGGGTGGGCCAGCCCCAGCATTTT. Its protein product is CASSQDTGVGQPQHF.

V and J are TRBV5-1 and TRBJ2-7; no clear D gene. This CDR3 is built from 12 residues. Trimming shortened V by 5 bases and J by 5 bases, and 11 bases separated the two germline ends. CDR1 is SGHRS and CDR2 is YFSETQ in the germline V gene. CDR3 in amino acids: CASSVEGHEQYF. DNA of the CDR3: TGCGCCAGCAGTGTAGAAGGACACGAGCAGTACTTC.

The CDR3 protein is CAWGKPAPNYGYTF. DNA of the CDR3: TGTGCCTGGGGAAAGCCAGCTCCTAACTATGGCTACACCTTC. The V gene is TRBV30, the J gene TRBJ1-2, with D unclear. The V end was cut by 5 bases, the J end by 0 bases, with 13 bases between. Germline CDR1 and CDR2: GTSNPN and SVGIG (reference sequence). CDR3 length equals 14 residues.

The V and J genes are TRBV6-5 and TRBJ1-6; D may be TRBD1 (5 bases). Germline CDR1 reads MNHEY; CDR2 reads SVGAGI. Trimming removed 7 bases from V and 9 bases from J, with 19 bases in between. This CDR3 spans 15 amino acids. CDR3 loop: CASTSFGGSGSPLHF. The DNA for the CDR3 is TGTGCCAGCACCTCCTTTGGGGGTAGTGGTTCACCCCTCCACTTT.

Only a few counts were recorded for this clone. This sequence joins TRBV6-5 and TRBJ1-3; TRBD1 might be the D (5 bases). Germline lookup yields CDR1 MNHEY and CDR2 SVGAGI. This CDR3 is 15 amino acids long. Trimming removed 6 bases from V and 4 bases from J, with 16 bases in between. For the CDR3, the DNA is TGTGCCAGCAGGAATCGACAGCTGGGGGGAAACACCATATATTTT. Encoded protein: CASRNRQLGGNTIYF.

V usage is TRBV7-3 and J usage is TRBJ2-2, with D possibly being TRBD1 or TRBD2 (6 bases each). The CDR3 covers 15 residues. V shed 5 bases and J shed 3 bases, with 13 bases lying between them. Per the germline V gene, CDR1 is SGHTA and CDR2 is FQGTGA. The CDR3 loop is CASSPPGADTGELFF. In DNA form, the CDR3 reads TGTGCCAGCAGCCCACCGGGGGCAGACACCGGGGAGCTGTTTTTT.

V and J are TRBV25-1 and TRBJ2-1, with D perhaps matching TRBD2 (5 bases). V was clipped by 4 bases and J by 3 bases, with 13 bases between them. Germline CDR1 is MGHDK and CDR2 is SYGVNS. The CDR3 runs to 15 residues. The CDR3 region is CASSAVTRDYNEQFF. The CDR3 DNA sequence: TGTGCCAGCAGTGCTGTTACCCGGGACTACAATGAGCAGTTCTTC.

The chain recombines TRBV6-6 with TRBJ1-1; TRBD1 might be the D (5 bases). V dropped 4 bases and J dropped 6 bases, with 6 bases sitting between them. CDR1 is MNHNY and CDR2 is SVGAGI in the germline V gene (reference sequence). The CDR3 is 11 residues long. The CDR3 is CASSSGPEAFF. In nucleotides, the CDR3 is TGTGCCAGCAGTTCAGGGCCTGAAGCTTTCTTT.

This sequence joins TRBV9 and TRBJ1-1; 7 bases are a match to TRBD1. J gave up 5 bases and V 2 bases, and 6 bases lay outside the gene matches. From germline, CDR1 is SGDLS and CDR2 YYNGEE. The CDR3 loop spans 14 amino acids. The CDR3: CASSVYETGTEAFF. In nucleotides, the CDR3 is TGTGCCAGCAGCGTTTATGAGACAGGGACTGAAGCTTTCTTT. Supplemented by reference TRBV9 and TRBJ1-1, the full variable domain reads DSGVTQTPKHLITATGQRVTLRCSPRSGDLSVYWYQQSLDQGLQFLIQYYNGEERAKGNILERFSAQQFPDLHSELNLSSLELGDSALYFCASSVYETGTEAFFGQGTRLTVV.

V and J are TRBV9 and TRBJ1-6, with 7 bases matching TRBD1. The trim removed 4 bases at V and 9 bases at J, leaving 7 bases unmatched. The CDR3 length is 14 residues. Germline V gene lookup returns CDR1 SGDLS and CDR2 YYNGEE. Here the CDR3 reads CASSSTTGRSPLHF. DNA of the CDR3: TGTGCCAGCAGCTCAACGACAGGGCGTTCACCCCTCCACTTT.

This chain uses TRBV28 with TRBJ2-1, with 11 bases that match TRBD2. The CDR3 spans 15 residues. Germline V lookup: CDR1 MDHEN, CDR2 SYDVKM. Losses at the gene ends were 5 bases for V and 3 bases for J; bases not matched to a gene: 3. CDR3 amino acids: CASSLAGGIYNEQFF. As DNA, the CDR3 is TGTGCCAGCAGTCTAGCGGGAGGAATCTACAATGAGCAGTTCTTC.

The J gene is TRBJ2-3, the V gene TRBV2, with no clear D. Germline V CDR1 and CDR2: SNHLY, FYNNEI. This CDR3 comprises 15 residues. V was clipped by 2 bases and J by 1 base, with 10 bases between them. In DNA form, the CDR3 reads TGTGCCAGCAGTGAAAATAGCCTCGGCACAGATACGCAGTATTTT. Protein sequence: CASSENSLGTDTQYF. Drawing the rest from reference TRBV2 and TRBJ2-3, the complete variable domain is EPEVTQTPSHQVTQMGQEVILRCVPISNHLYFYWYRQILGQKVEFLVSFYNNEISEKSEIFDDQFSVERPDGSNFTLKIRSTKLEDSAMYFCASSENSLGTDTQYFGPGTRLTVL.